The 28 T cell receptor beta chains reported below all come from one sample, sequenced in a study of cytomegalovirus exposure and HLA in healthy donors. PCR involved 60 Vbeta and 13 Jbeta primers. Sequenced by immunoSEQ multiplex PCR; TCRdb stores in-frame clones only, minus some. The table has 150,000 to 200,000 clones, roughly 73% seen once. The sequenced sample consisted of PBMCs. All receptors come from a woman in her 30s in good health and CMV-seronegative.

Note on this clone: One end of the junction varies from germline; a read error may be responsible. This chain joins TRBV27 and TRBJ2-1, with 11 bases aligning to TRBD2. Germline V CDR1 and CDR2: MNHEY, SMNVEV (reference sequence). The CDR3 contains 16 residues. CDR3 amino acids: CATSKTGTSGDNEQFF. CDR3 bases: TGTGCCACCAGTAAAACCGGGACTAGCGGAGACAATGAGCAGTTCTTC.

The chain has TRBV18 and TRBJ1-2; the D gene is possibly TRBD1 (6 bases). Germline CDR1 and CDR2: KGHSH and LQKENI. Trimming pared 3 bases from V and 6 bases from J, leaving 17 bases between. This CDR3 spans 15 amino acids. CDR3 loop: CASSPSQQGGDGYTF. The CDR3 region has the DNA TGTGCCAGCTCACCCTCCCAACAAGGGGGTGATGGCTACACCTTC.

A note on this clone: The sample contains more than one DNA sequence encoding this CDR3. The chain links TRBV27 to TRBJ2-7; the D gene is possibly TRBD2 (5 bases). The germline V and J ends were trimmed by 3 bases and 6 bases, with 12 bases remaining between them. Per germline, CDR1 MNHEY and CDR2 SMNVEV (reference sequence). There are 13 residues in the CDR3. This chain's CDR3 is CASSFSAEGEQYF. The DNA for the CDR3 is TGTGCCAGCAGTTTTAGTGCCGAGGGCGAGCAGTACTTC.

In DNA, the CDR3 is TGTGCCAGCAGTGGACTCCGGGGGGGTTACGAGCAGTACTTC. Its protein is CASSGLRGGYEQYF. V gene TRBV2 combines with J gene TRBJ2-7, with 8 nucleotides matching TRBD2. The junction had 6 bases not matched to a gene; V was cut back by 4 bases and J by 4 bases. Per germline, CDR1 SNHLY and CDR2 FYNNEI. CDR3 size: 14 residues.

The chain has TRBV7-9 and TRBJ1-5; D possibly corresponds to TRBD1 (5 bases). CDR1 SEHNR and CDR2 FQNEAQ come from the germline V gene (reference sequence). This CDR3 region has 14 residues. V lost 1 base and J 4 bases, leaving 8 bases between the germline ends. The CDR3 nucleotides are TGTGCCAGCAGCTTAGAGGCAGGGAATCAGCCCCAGCATTTT. Amino acids: CASSLEAGNQPQHF.

The rearrangement joins TRBV6-6 to TRBJ2-5; no definite D call. The ends were cut back, 2 bases at V and 3 bases at J, with 4 bases in the middle. Germline CDR1 MNHNY, CDR2 SVGAGI (reference sequence). The CDR3 length is 12 residues. The CDR3 DNA follows: TGTGCCAGCAGTTACGCGAAAGAGACCCAGTACTTC. It yields the protein CASSYAKETQYF.

The V call is TRBV18, the J call TRBJ2-7; 13 bases align to TRBD2. From germline, CDR1 is KGHSH and CDR2 LQKENI. After removal of 4 bases from V and 4 bases from J, the junction contained 1 base not matched to a gene. This CDR3 has 14 amino acids. The CDR3 here is CASSRTSGSYEQYF. The DNA for the CDR3 is TGTGCCAGCTCACGGACTAGCGGGAGTTACGAGCAGTACTTC.

V usage is TRBV7-2 and J usage is TRBJ1-5; D not resolved. The CDR3 length is 15 residues. CDR1 is SGHTA and CDR2 is FQGNSA in the germline V gene. V was clipped by 5 bases and J by 0 bases, with 11 bases between them. The CDR3 here is CASSPEAASNQPQHF. The CDR3, as DNA: TGTGCCAGCAGCCCCGAGGCAGCTAGCAATCAGCCCCAGCATTTT.

This clone was detected only a few times. The chain is built from TRBV7-9 and TRBJ2-1; D perhaps matches TRBD2 (6 bases). The germline V gene has CDR1 SEHNR and CDR2 FQNEAQ (reference sequence). The germline V and J ends were trimmed by 0 bases and 1 base, with 13 bases remaining between them. This CDR3 contains 17 residues. This CDR3 is CASSLARRDKSYNEQFF. CDR3 nucleotide sequence: TGTGCCAGCAGCTTAGCGAGGCGGGATAAGTCCTACAATGAGCAGTTCTTC.

J is TRBJ1-5 and V is TRBV7-2, with D possibly matching TRBD1 (6 bases). Germline CDR1 is SGHTA and CDR2 is FQGNSA. Trimming pared 6 bases from V and 3 bases from J, leaving 15 bases between. This CDR3 is 15 amino acids long. The CDR3 spells CASSTQGSANQPQHF. CDR3 DNA sequence: TGTGCCAGCAGTACTCAGGGGTCGGCCAATCAGCCCCAGCATTTT.

This chain connects TRBV9 to TRBJ2-3, with a weak D call TRBD2 (5 bases). Trimming took off 7 bases at V and 0 bases at J, with 12 bases between the two ends. Germline values: CDR1 SGDLS, CDR2 YYNGEE. CDR3 length: 14 amino acids. CDR3 region: CASGGGPSTDTQYF. CDR3 nucleotides: TGTGCCAGCGGAGGCGGCCCTAGCACAGATACGCAGTATTTT.

The genes are TRBV5-1 and TRBJ2-2; TRBD1 matches at 7 bases. The V gene end was trimmed by 4 bases and the J gene end by 8 bases; junction bases not matched to a gene: 11. Germline loops: CDR1 SGHRS, CDR2 YFSETQ. This CDR3 has 15 amino acids. CDR3 in amino acids: CASSPHITGEGELFF. The DNA of the CDR3 is TGCGCCAGCAGCCCGCACATAACAGGGGAAGGGGAGCTGTTTTTT.

The V gene is TRBV5-1, the J gene TRBJ2-2; the D is unclear. This CDR3 is built from 16 residues. CDR1 SGHRS and CDR2 YFSETQ come from the germline V gene. V lost 0 bases to trimming and J lost 5 bases, with 14 bases between them. The CDR3 spells CASSLAHFSETGELFF. CDR3 DNA sequence: TGCGCCAGCAGCTTGGCGCACTTCAGCGAGACCGGGGAGCTGTTTTTT. Filled out from reference TRBV5-1 and TRBJ2-2, the complete variable domain reads KAGVTQTPRYLIKTRGQQVTLSCSPISGHRSVSWYQQTPGQGLQFLFEYFSETQRNKGNFPGRFSGRQFSNSRSEMNVSTLELGDSALYLCASSLAHFSETGELFFGEGSRLTVL.

The chain couples TRBV19 to TRBJ2-2; D remains unclear. V was pared by 7 bases and J by 0 bases, with 9 bases between. The CDR3 is made up of 14 amino acids. Looked up from germline, CDR1 is LNHDA and CDR2 is SQIVND (reference sequence). The CDR3 DNA is TGTGCCAGTACGACAACCACGAACACCGGGGAGCTGTTTTTT. It encodes CASTTTTNTGELFF.

This sequence joins TRBV6-5 and TRBJ2-7, with TRBD2 matching over 13 bases. V trimming: 7 bases; J trimming: 3 bases; junction bases outside the gene matches: 6. Germline V gene lookup returns CDR1 MNHEY and CDR2 SVGAGI. The CDR3 runs 15 residues. CDR3 nucleotide sequence: TGTGCCAGCACCTCCAGACTAGCGGGAGGCTACGAGCAGTACTTC. Translated, it gives CASTSRLAGGYEQYF.

J is TRBJ2-7 and V is TRBV4-1; a weak D match, TRBD1 (5 bases). The V gene lost 2 bases and the J gene lost 2 bases, with 13 bases spanning the gap. From germline, CDR1 is MGHRA and CDR2 YSYEKL. CDR3 length equals 15 residues. The CDR3 region has the DNA TGCGCCAGCAGCCAAAGGCAGGGTGGAACCTACGAGCAGTACTTC. Protein sequence: CASSQRQGGTYEQYF.

The rearrangement links TRBV4-2 to TRBJ2-3; the match to TRBD1 covers 7 bases. The length of the CDR3 is 16 residues. CDR1 LGHNA and CDR2 YNFKEQ come from the germline V gene. V shed 0 bases and J 2 bases; nucleotides not matched to a gene: 5. The CDR3 region has the DNA TGTGCCAGCAGCCAAGAAGGGACAGCGATCACAGATACGCAGTATTTT. Translated: CASSQEGTAITDTQYF.

The chain uses TRBV7-6 and TRBJ2-1; 7 bases map to TRBD2. Germline trimming cut 1 base from V and 8 bases from J; bases unmatched to any gene: 5. CDR3 size: 14 residues. CDR1 is SGHVS and CDR2 is FNYEAQ in the germline V gene. CDR3 sequence reads: CASSLGEGRDEQFF. CDR3 in DNA: TGTGCCAGCAGCTTAGGGGAGGGCCGGGATGAGCAGTTCTTC.

The chain joins TRBV5-1 to TRBJ1-2; TRBD1 agrees at 8 bases. CDR3 length equals 17 residues. Trimming cost V 1 base and J 4 bases; bases outside gene matches: 12. The germline V gene has CDR1 SGHRS and CDR2 YFSETQ. The CDR3 sequence: CASSLRTGTLSFYGYTF. The CDR3 coding sequence is TGCGCCAGCAGCTTGAGGACAGGGACCCTCTCTTTCTATGGCTACACCTTC.

The V gene is TRBV4-3, the J gene TRBJ2-1, with 12 bases matching TRBD2. The CDR3 length is 16 residues. V dropped 4 bases and J dropped 4; count of bases not matched to a gene: 5. CDR1 is LGHNA, CDR2 YSLEER, per germline. CDR3 residues: CASSPRGTSGYNEQFF. The DNA of the CDR3 is TGCGCCAGCAGCCCTCGTGGGACTAGCGGGTACAATGAGCAGTTCTTC.

The chain carries TRBV5-4 and TRBJ1-2; 9 nucleotides line up with TRBD1. Trimming cost V 1 base and J 6 bases; bases outside gene matches: 4. CDR1 is SGHNT and CDR2 is YYREEE in the germline V gene (reference sequence). The CDR3 is made up of 14 amino acids. CDR3 DNA sequence: TGTGCCAGCAGCTTGATGGGACAGGGACATGGCTACACCTTC. This codes for CASSLMGQGHGYTF. Supplemented by reference TRBV5-4 and TRBJ1-2, the full variable domain reads ETGVTQSPTHLIKTRGQQVTLRCSSQSGHNTVSWYQQALGQGPQFIFQYYREEENGRGNFPPRFSGLQFPNYSSELNVNALELDDSALYLCASSLMGQGHGYTFGSGTRLTVV.

The rearrangement links TRBV2 to TRBJ1-6; TRBD1 matches at 9 bases. Germline CDR1 SNHLY, CDR2 FYNNEI. Germline trimming cut 4 bases from V and 10 bases from J; bases unmatched to any gene: 5. The length of the CDR3 is 14 residues. For the CDR3, the DNA is TGTGCCAGCAGTGCGAGGACAGGGGTGTCACCCCTCCACTTT. Encoded protein: CASSARTGVSPLHF.

The rearrangement uses TRBV5-1 and TRBJ2-7; D may be TRBD2 (6 bases). V gave up 3 bases and J gave up 6 bases, with 16 bases separating them. The CDR3 is 14 residues long. Germline-derived CDR1 and CDR2 are SGHRS and YFSETQ. As DNA, the CDR3 is TGCGCCAGCAGCTGGGGGGAGAGAAGGGTCGAGCAGTACTTC. It specifies CASSWGERRVEQYF.

CDR3 bases: TGTGCCAGCGGCACTGGGCTAGCGGGGGGGAGGGGAGAGACCCAGTACTTC. Its translation is CASGTGLAGGRGETQYF. This rearrangement joins TRBV7-2 to TRBJ2-5; 12 bases agree with TRBD2. Trimming at V came to 8 bases and at J to 4 bases, leaving 14 bases not matched to a gene. The CDR3 has 17 amino acids. The germline gives CDR1 SGHTA, CDR2 FQGNSA.

The chain has TRBV29-1 and TRBJ2-1, with 8 nucleotides matching TRBD2. The V gene end was trimmed by 4 bases and the J gene end by 2 bases; junction bases not matched to a gene: 13. There are 17 residues in the CDR3. Per germline, CDR1 SQVTM and CDR2 ANQGSEA. This CDR3 reads CSVAGGNLKRAYNEQFF. CDR3 sequence (DNA): TGCAGCGTTGCGGGAGGGAACCTCAAAAGAGCCTACAATGAGCAGTTCTTC.

This chain connects TRBV18 to TRBJ2-1; D is perhaps TRBD2 (5 bases). The ends were cut back, 0 bases at V and 9 bases at J, with 12 bases in the middle. Germline-derived CDR1 and CDR2 are KGHSH and LQKENI. The CDR3 spans 14 residues. Here the CDR3 DNA reads TGTGCCAGCTCACCACCCGCGGGCTGGACTGAGCAGTTCTTC. Protein: CASSPPAGWTEQFF.

The V call is TRBV7-2, the J call TRBJ1-5, with D possibly TRBD1 on 5 matching bases. V was clipped by 5 bases and J by 0 bases, with 20 bases between them. The CDR3 has 18 residues. Germline CDR1 and CDR2: SGHTA and FQGNSA. CDR3 protein: CASSPPPDMSVSNQPQHF. As DNA, the CDR3 is TGTGCCAGCAGCCCCCCCCCGGACATGTCAGTTAGCAATCAGCCCCAGCATTTT.

The rearrangement uses TRBV7-2 and TRBJ2-1; the match to TRBD1 covers 10 bases. V gave up 10 bases and J gave up 0 bases; unmatched junction bases: 15. The germline gives CDR1 SGHTA, CDR2 FQGNSA. This CDR3 region has 18 residues. CDR3 loop: CANSHQGQGEISYNEQFF. For the CDR3, the DNA is TGTGCCAACTCACACCAAGGACAGGGGGAGATCTCCTACAATGAGCAGTTCTTC.